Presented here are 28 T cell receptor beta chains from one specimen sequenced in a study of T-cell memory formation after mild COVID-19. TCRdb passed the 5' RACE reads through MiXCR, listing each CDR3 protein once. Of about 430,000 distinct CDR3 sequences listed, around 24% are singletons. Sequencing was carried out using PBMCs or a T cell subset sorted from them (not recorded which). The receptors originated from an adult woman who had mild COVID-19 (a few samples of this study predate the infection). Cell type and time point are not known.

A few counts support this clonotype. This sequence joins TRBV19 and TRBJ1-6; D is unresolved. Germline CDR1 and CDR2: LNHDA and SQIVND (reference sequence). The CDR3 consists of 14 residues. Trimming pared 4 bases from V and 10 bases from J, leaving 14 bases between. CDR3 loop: CASSNEGFRSPLHF. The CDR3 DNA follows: TGTGCCAGTAGTAACGAGGGTTTCAGGTCACCCCTCCACTTT.

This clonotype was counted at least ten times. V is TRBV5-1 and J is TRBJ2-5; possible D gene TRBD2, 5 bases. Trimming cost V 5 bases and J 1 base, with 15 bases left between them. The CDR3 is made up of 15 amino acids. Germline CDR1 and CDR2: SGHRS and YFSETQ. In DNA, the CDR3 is TGCGCCAGCAGGGTGGGTCGACTAACCCAAGAGACCCAGTACTTC. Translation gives CASRVGRLTQETQYF.

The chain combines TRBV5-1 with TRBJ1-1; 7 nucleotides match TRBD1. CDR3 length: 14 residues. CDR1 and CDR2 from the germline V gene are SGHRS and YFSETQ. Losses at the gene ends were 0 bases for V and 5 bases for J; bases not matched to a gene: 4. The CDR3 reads CASSLDQGVTEAFF. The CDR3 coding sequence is TGCGCCAGCAGCTTGGATCAGGGGGTAACTGAAGCTTTCTTT.

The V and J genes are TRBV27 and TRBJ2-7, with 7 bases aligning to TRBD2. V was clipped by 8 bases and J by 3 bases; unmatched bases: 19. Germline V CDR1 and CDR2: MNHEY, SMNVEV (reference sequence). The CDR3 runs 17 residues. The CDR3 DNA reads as TGTGCCAGCGCCCAGCCACCGGGAGGCGAGATGAACTACGAGCAGTACTTC. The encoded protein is CASAQPPGGEMNYEQYF.

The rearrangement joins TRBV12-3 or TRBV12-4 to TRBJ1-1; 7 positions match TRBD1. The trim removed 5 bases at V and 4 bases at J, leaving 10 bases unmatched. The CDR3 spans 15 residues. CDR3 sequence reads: CASSTSTGYGTEAFF. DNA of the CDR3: TGTGCCAGCAGTACCTCGACAGGGTACGGCACTGAAGCTTTCTTT.

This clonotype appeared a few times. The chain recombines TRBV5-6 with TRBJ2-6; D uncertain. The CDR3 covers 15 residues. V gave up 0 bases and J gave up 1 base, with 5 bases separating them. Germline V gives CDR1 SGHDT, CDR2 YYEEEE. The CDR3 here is CASSLVQSGANVLTF. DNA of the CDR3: TGTGCCAGCAGCTTGGTTCAATCTGGGGCCAACGTCCTGACTTTC. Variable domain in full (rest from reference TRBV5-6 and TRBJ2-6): DAGVTQSPTHLIKTRGQQVTLRCSPKSGHDTVSWYQQALGQGPQFIFQYYEEEERQRGNFPDRFSGHQFPNYSSELNVNALLLGDSALYLCASSLVQSGANVLTFGAGSRLTVL.

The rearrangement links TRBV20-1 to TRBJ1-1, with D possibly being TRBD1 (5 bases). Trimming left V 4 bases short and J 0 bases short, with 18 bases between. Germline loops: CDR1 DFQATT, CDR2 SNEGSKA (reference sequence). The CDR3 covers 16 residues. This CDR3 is CSATGIRAAMNTEAFF. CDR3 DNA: TGCAGTGCTACAGGGATTCGTGCGGCCATGAACACTGAAGCTTTCTTT.

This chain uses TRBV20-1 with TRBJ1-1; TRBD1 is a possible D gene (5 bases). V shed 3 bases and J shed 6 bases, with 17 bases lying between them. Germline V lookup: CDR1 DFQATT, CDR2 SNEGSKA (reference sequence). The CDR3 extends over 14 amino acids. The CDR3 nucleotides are TGCAGTGCTAGTCTCGACAGTCTAGGGGCTGAAGCTTTCTTT. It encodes CSASLDSLGAEAFF.

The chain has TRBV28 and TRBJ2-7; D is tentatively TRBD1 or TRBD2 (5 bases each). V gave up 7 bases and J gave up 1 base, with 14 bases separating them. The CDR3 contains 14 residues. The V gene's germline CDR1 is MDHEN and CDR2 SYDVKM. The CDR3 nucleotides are TGTGCCAGCACCCTCGGGACGGGTTCCTACGAGCAGTACTTC. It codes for CASTLGTGSYEQYF. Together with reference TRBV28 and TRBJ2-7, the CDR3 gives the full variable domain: DVKVTQSSRYLVKRTGEKVFLECVQDMDHENMFWYRQDPGLGLRLIYFSYDVKMKEKGDIPEGYSVSREKKERFSLILESASTNQTSMYLCASTLGTGSYEQYFGPGTRLTVT.

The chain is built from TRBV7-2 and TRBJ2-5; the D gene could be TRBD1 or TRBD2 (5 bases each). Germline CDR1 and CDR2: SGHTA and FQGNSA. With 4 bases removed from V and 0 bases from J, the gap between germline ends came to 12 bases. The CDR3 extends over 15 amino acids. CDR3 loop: CASSSQGTNQETQYF. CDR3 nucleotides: TGTGCCAGCAGCTCCCAAGGGACCAACCAAGAGACCCAGTACTTC.

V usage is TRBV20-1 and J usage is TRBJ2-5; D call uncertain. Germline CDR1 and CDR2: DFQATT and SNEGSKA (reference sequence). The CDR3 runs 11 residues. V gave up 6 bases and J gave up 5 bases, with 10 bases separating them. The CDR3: CSANVGETQYF. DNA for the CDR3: TGCAGTGCGAACGTAGGGGAGACCCAGTACTTC.

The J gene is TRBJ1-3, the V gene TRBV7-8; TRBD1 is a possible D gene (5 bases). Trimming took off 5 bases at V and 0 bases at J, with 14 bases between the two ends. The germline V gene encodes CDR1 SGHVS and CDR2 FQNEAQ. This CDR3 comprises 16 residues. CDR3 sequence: CASSQVGVSSGNTIYF. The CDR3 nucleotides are TGTGCCAGCAGCCAAGTGGGGGTCTCCTCTGGAAACACCATATATTTT. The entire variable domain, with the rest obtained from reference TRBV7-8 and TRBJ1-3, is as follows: GAGVSQSPRYKVAKRGQDVALRCDPISGHVSLFWYQQALGQGPEFLTYFQNEAQLDKSGLPSDRFFAERPEGSVSTLKIQRTQQEDSAVYLCASSQVGVSSGNTIYFGEGSWLTVV.

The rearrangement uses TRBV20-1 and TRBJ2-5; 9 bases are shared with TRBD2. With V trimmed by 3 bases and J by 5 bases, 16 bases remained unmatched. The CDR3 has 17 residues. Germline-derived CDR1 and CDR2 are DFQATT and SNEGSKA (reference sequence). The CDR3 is CSASLPSAGGLWETQYF. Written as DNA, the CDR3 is TGCAGTGCTAGCCTCCCTTCGGCGGGGGGGCTATGGGAGACCCAGTACTTC.

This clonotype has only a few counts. CDR3 protein: CASSLGVGLGGETQYF. The CDR3 DNA is TGTGCCAGCAGTTTAGGTGTGGGCTTGGGGGGTGAGACCCAGTACTTC. The rearrangement links TRBV27 to TRBJ2-5, with D possibly TRBD2 on 6 matching bases. This CDR3 region has 16 residues. V lost 2 bases, J lost 5 bases, and 18 bases lay in between. Germline loops: CDR1 MNHEY, CDR2 SMNVEV (reference sequence).

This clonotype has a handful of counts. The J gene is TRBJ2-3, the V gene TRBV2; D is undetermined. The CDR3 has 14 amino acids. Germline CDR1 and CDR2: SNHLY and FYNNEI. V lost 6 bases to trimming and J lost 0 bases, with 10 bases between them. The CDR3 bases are TGTGCCAGCAGGAGGAGCGTTAGCACAGATACGCAGTATTTT. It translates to CASRRSVSTDTQYF.

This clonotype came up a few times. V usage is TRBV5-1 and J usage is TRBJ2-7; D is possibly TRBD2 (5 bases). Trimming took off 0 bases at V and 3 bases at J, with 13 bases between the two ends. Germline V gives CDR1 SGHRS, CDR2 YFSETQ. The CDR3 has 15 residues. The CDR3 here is CASSLVGGSGYEQYF. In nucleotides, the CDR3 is TGCGCCAGCAGCTTGGTCGGCGGGTCGGGCTACGAGCAGTACTTC.

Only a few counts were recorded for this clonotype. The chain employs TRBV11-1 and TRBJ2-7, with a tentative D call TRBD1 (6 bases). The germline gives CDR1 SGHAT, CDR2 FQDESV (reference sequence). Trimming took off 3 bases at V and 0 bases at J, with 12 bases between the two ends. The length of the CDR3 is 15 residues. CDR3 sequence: CASSFPGAISYEQYF. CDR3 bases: TGTGCCAGCAGCTTTCCAGGGGCGATCTCCTACGAGCAGTACTTC.

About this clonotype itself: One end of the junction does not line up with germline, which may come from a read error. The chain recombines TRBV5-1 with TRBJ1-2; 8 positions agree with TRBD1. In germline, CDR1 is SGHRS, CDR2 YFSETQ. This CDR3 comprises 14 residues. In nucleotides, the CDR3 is TGCGCCGGCAGCCCCTCCGAGACAGGGGAGCTTGGCACCTTC. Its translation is CAGSPSETGELGTF.

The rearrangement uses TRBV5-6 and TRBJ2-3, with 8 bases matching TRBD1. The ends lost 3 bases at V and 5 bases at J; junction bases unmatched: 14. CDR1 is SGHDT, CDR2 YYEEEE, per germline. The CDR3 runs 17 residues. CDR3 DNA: TGTGCCAGCAGCTCTAGGGTCGCGAGCAGGGGGCGAGATACGCAGTATTTT. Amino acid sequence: CASSSRVASRGRDTQYF.

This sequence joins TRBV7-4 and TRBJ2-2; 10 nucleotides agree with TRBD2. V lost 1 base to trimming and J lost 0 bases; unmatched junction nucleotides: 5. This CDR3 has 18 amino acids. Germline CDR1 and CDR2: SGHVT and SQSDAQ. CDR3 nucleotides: TGTGCCAGCAGCTTAGGCCAGCGGGGGGGCCCGAACACCGGGGAGCTGTTTTTT. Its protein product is CASSLGQRGGPNTGELFF.

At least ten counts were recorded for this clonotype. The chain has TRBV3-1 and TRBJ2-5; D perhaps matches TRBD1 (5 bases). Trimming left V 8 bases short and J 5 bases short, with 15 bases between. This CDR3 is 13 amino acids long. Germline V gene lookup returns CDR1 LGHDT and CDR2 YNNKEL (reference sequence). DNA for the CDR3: TGTGCCAGCGAACCCGTGGGGCAGGAGACCCAGTACTTC. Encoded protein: CASEPVGQETQYF.

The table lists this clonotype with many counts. CDR3 sequence: CASSLAGTNEKLFF. Here the CDR3 DNA reads TGTGCCAGCAGTTTAGCGGGAACTAATGAAAAACTGTTTTTT. The chain links TRBV12-3 or TRBV12-4 to TRBJ1-4; no clear D. V lost 0 bases, J lost 1 base, and 3 bases lay in between. This CDR3 region has 14 residues.

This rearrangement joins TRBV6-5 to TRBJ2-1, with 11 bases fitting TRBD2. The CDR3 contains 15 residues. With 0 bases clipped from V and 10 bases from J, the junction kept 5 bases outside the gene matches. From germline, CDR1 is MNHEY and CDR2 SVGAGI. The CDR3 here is CASSYSTSGIQEQFF. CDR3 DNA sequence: TGTGCCAGCAGTTACTCGACTAGCGGGATCCAAGAGCAGTTCTTC.

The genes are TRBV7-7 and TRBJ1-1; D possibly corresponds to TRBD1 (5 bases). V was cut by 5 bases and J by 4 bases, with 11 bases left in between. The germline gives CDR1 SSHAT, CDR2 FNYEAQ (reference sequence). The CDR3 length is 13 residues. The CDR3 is CASSRHQGTEAFF. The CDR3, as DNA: TGTGCCAGCAGCCGACACCAGGGCACTGAAGCTTTCTTT.

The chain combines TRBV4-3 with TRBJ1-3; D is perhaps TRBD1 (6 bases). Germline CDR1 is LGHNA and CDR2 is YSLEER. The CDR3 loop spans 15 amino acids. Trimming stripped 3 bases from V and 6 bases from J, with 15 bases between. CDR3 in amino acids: CASSQGTGLENTIYF. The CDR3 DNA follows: TGCGCCAGCAGCCAGGGTACAGGGTTGGAAAACACCATATATTTT.

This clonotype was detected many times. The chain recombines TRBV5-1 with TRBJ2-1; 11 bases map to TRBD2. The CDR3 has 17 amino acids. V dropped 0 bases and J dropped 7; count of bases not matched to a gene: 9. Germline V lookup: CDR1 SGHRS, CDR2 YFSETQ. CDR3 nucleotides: TGCGCCAGCAGCTTGGGTACTAGCGGGAGTAGGAGGAATGAGCAGTTCTTC. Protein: CASSLGTSGSRRNEQFF.

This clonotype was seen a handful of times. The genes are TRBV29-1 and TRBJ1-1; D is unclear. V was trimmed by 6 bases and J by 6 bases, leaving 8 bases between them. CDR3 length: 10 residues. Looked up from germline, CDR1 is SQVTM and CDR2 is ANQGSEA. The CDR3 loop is CSVMDAEAFF. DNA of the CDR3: TGCAGCGTGATGGACGCTGAAGCTTTCTTT.

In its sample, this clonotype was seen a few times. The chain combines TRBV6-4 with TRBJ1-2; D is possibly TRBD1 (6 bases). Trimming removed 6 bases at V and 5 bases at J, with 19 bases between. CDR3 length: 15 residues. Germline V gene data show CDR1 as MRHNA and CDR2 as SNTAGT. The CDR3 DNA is TGTGCCAGCAGCCCGGGGCCTACCCAGGGGTATGGCTACACCTTC. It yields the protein CASSPGPTQGYGYTF.